This is a list of T cell receptor beta chains from one sample in a study of regulatory T cells in long-lasting Graves disease. TCRdb reanalysed the multiplex PCR reads using MiXCR and keeps one entry per CDR3 protein. The profile shows around 500,000 distinct CDR3 sequences, 13% of them singletons. In addition, the sample was reused for a study of T cells in Graves' hyperthyroidism and ophthalmopathy.

Specimen: peripheral blood mononuclear cells (PBMCs), collected at new diagnosis, from a patient treated with antithyroid drugs. All receptors come from a man younger than 40 with Graves disease. The CDR3 runs from the conserved cysteine through the conserved F or W. Each record gives: D gene, V gene, J gene, clone size, CDR3 DNA, CDR3 protein. D genes are given only for firm matches. The size field is filled for only some rows; it gives once, few, many or a size class.

d_gene: TRBD1; v_gene: TRBV2; j_gene: TRBJ2-5; abundance: many; CDR3nt: TGTGCCAGCGTGGCGAACAGGGGTAGAGAGACCCAGTACTTC; CDR3aa: CASVANRGRETQYF
d_gene: NA; v_gene: TRBV5-1; j_gene: TRBJ2-7; abundance: many; CDR3nt: TGCGCCAGCAGCCCGGGACGGGGAGCCTACGAGCAGTACTTC; CDR3aa: CASSPGRGAYEQYF
d_gene: NA; v_gene: TRBV14; j_gene: TRBJ1-6; abundance: few; CDR3nt: TGTGCCAGCAGCCAAGAAAGGAGGGCCTCACCCCTCCACTTT; CDR3aa: CASSQERRASPLHF
d_gene: NA; v_gene: TRBV9; j_gene: TRBJ2-2; abundance: NA; CDR3nt: TGTGCCAGCACCCCCCGACCCAACACCGGGGAGCTGTTTTTT; CDR3aa: CASTPRPNTGELFF
d_gene: NA; v_gene: TRBV12-3/TRBV12-4; j_gene: TRBJ1-1; abundance: many; CDR3nt: TGTGCCTGTAGGGGGGACATGAACACTGAAGCTTTCTTT; CDR3aa: CACRGDMNTEAFF
d_gene: NA; v_gene: TRBV7-2; j_gene: TRBJ2-1; abundance: NA; CDR3nt: TGTGCCAGCAGCTTTTACAACAATGAGCAGTTCTTC; CDR3aa: CASSFYNNEQFF
d_gene: NA; v_gene: TRBV7-9; j_gene: TRBJ2-7; abundance: many; CDR3nt: TGTGCCAGCACCCCTGGAACAGGTTCCTACGAGCAGTACTTC; CDR3aa: CASTPGTGSYEQYF
d_gene: NA; v_gene: TRBV11-3; j_gene: TRBJ2-1; abundance: many; CDR3nt: TGTGCCAGCAGCCCAGGAGGGTCGGACAATGAGCAGTTCTTC; CDR3aa: CASSPGGSDNEQFF
d_gene: NA; v_gene: TRBV9; j_gene: TRBJ1-5; abundance: few; CDR3nt: TGTGCCAGCAGCGTAGGTCTGGGGGGAGGGCAGCCCCAGCATTTT; CDR3aa: CASSVGLGGGQPQHF
d_gene: TRBD2; v_gene: TRBV11-2; j_gene: TRBJ2-1; abundance: many; CDR3nt: TGTGCCAGCAGCGCCGTCGGAGCGGGAGGAGGTGAGCAGTTCTTC; CDR3aa: CASSAVGAGGGEQFF
d_gene: TRBD1; v_gene: TRBV18; j_gene: TRBJ1-4; abundance: many; CDR3nt: TGTGCCAGCAGCCCCACAGGGGGGGAAAAACTGTTTTTT; CDR3aa: CASSPTGGEKLFF
d_gene: NA; v_gene: TRBV2; j_gene: TRBJ1-2; abundance: many; CDR3nt: TGTGCCAGCAGTGAAGACAGGGCGTATGGCTACACCTTC; CDR3aa: CASSEDRAYGYTF
d_gene: TRBD2; v_gene: TRBV15; j_gene: TRBJ2-2; abundance: many; CDR3nt: TGTGCCACCAGCAAAGCGGGAGAAACCGGGGAGCTGTTTTTT; CDR3aa: CATSKAGETGELFF
d_gene: TRBD1; v_gene: TRBV9; j_gene: TRBJ2-2; abundance: NA; CDR3nt: TGTGCCAGCAGCGTAGGGTCCAGGGGGACCGGGGAGCTGTTTTTT; CDR3aa: CASSVGSRGTGELFF
d_gene: NA; v_gene: TRBV29-1; j_gene: TRBJ1-1; abundance: many; CDR3nt: TGCAGCGTTACTCGGGGTGGATTGAACACTGAAGCTTTCTTT; CDR3aa: CSVTRGGLNTEAFF
d_gene: TRBD1; v_gene: TRBV5-1; j_gene: TRBJ2-7; abundance: many; CDR3nt: TGCGCCAGCAGCTTGTTTGGACAGGGGGCATACGAGCAGTACTTC; CDR3aa: CASSLFGQGAYEQYF
d_gene: TRBD2; v_gene: TRBV6-1; j_gene: TRBJ2-5; abundance: few; CDR3nt: TGTGCCAGCTGCCTTCCCTGGGAGGGAGAGACCCAGTACTTC; CDR3aa: CASCLPWEGETQYF
d_gene: NA; v_gene: TRBV5-1; j_gene: TRBJ1-2; abundance: few; CDR3nt: TGCGCCAGCAGCTTGTATATCGCAGGGGACTATGGCTACACCTTC; CDR3aa: CASSLYIAGDYGYTF
d_gene: TRBD2; v_gene: TRBV7-2; j_gene: TRBJ2-1; abundance: NA; CDR3nt: TGTGCCAGCAGCGTTAGCGGGAGGGGACTAGCGGGCTACAATGAGCAGTTCTTC; CDR3aa: CASSVSGRGLAGYNEQFF
d_gene: NA; v_gene: TRBV6-5; j_gene: TRBJ2-3; abundance: NA; CDR3nt: TGTGCCAGCAGTTCCTCTACAGACCGGTATACGCAGTATTTT; CDR3aa: CASSSSTDRYTQYF
d_gene: NA; v_gene: TRBV15; j_gene: TRBJ1-2; abundance: NA; CDR3nt: TGTGCCACCAGCAGAGACCGGCGGAACTATGGCTACACCTTC; CDR3aa: CATSRDRRNYGYTF
d_gene: NA; v_gene: TRBV29-1; j_gene: TRBJ1-1; abundance: few; CDR3nt: TGCAGCGTTGTTACCGGGACTGAAGCTTTCTTT; CDR3aa: CSVVTGTEAFF
d_gene: NA; v_gene: TRBV10-3; j_gene: TRBJ2-1; abundance: few; CDR3nt: TGTGCCATCGGGACACAAATGGTCGTTGAGCAGTTCTTC; CDR3aa: CAIGTQMVVEQFF
d_gene: TRBD1; v_gene: TRBV18; j_gene: TRBJ2-7; abundance: many; CDR3nt: TGTGCCAGCAGCCCAGGACAGGGACTGGGATACGAGCAGTACTTC; CDR3aa: CASSPGQGLGYEQYF
d_gene: TRBD2; v_gene: TRBV6-1; j_gene: TRBJ2-7; abundance: NA; CDR3nt: TGTGCCAGCAGTGCTAGCGGGAGCTACGAGCAGTACTTC; CDR3aa: CASSASGSYEQYF
d_gene: TRBD2; v_gene: TRBV6-5; j_gene: TRBJ2-5; abundance: many; CDR3nt: TGTGCCAGCAGTTTCAGGACGGCGGGAGAAGATGAGACCCAGTACTTC; CDR3aa: CASSFRTAGEDETQYF
d_gene: NA; v_gene: TRBV30; j_gene: TRBJ1-4; abundance: few; CDR3nt: TGTGCCTGGAGAATGGAGGGGGAACTGTTTTTT; CDR3aa: CAWRMEGELFF
d_gene: NA; v_gene: TRBV29-1; j_gene: TRBJ2-1; abundance: many; CDR3nt: TGCAGCGCTGCGAAAGTGGCGGCCCGCAATGAGCAGTTCTTC; CDR3aa: CSAAKVAARNEQFF
d_gene: TRBD1; v_gene: TRBV9; j_gene: TRBJ2-4; abundance: NA; CDR3nt: TGTGCCAGCAGCGGACAGGGGGGAGCCAAAAACATTCAGTACTTC; CDR3aa: CASSGQGGAKNIQYF
d_gene: NA; v_gene: TRBV6-1; j_gene: TRBJ2-3; abundance: many; CDR3nt: TGTGCCAGCAGGCCCGCTATTTCAGGGGCCGGTACGCAGTATTTT; CDR3aa: CASRPAISGAGTQYF
d_gene: TRBD2; v_gene: TRBV5-6; j_gene: TRBJ2-1; abundance: few; CDR3nt: TGTGCCAGCAGCCAAATTGAGCGGGAGCTTCACAATGAGCAGTTCTTC; CDR3aa: CASSQIERELHNEQFF
d_gene: TRBD1; v_gene: TRBV6-1; j_gene: TRBJ1-4; abundance: many; CDR3nt: TGTGCCAGCAGCCCCTCCGGGACAGGGTACGAAAAACTGTTTTTT; CDR3aa: CASSPSGTGYEKLFF
d_gene: NA; v_gene: TRBV20-1; j_gene: TRBJ2-5; abundance: many; CDR3nt: TGCAGTGCTCATAGGCAGGGGGCTAGCGGGACCCTCCAAGAGACCCAGTACTTC; CDR3aa: CSAHRQGASGTLQETQYF
d_gene: TRBD1; v_gene: TRBV4-2; j_gene: TRBJ2-7; abundance: many; CDR3nt: TGTGCCAGCAGCCAAGGTAGGACAGGGCTATACGAGCAGTACTTC; CDR3aa: CASSQGRTGLYEQYF
d_gene: TRBD2; v_gene: TRBV2; j_gene: TRBJ2-7; abundance: many; CDR3nt: TGTGCCAGCAGGAGGACTAGCGGGGCCTCCTACGAGCAGTACTTC; CDR3aa: CASRRTSGASYEQYF
d_gene: NA; v_gene: TRBV27; j_gene: TRBJ2-5; abundance: many; CDR3nt: TGTGCCAGCAGTCGGGATGCTGGGGAAGAGACCCAGTACTTC; CDR3aa: CASSRDAGEETQYF
d_gene: NA; v_gene: TRBV20-1; j_gene: TRBJ2-7; abundance: many; CDR3nt: TGCAGTGCCTTGGGCGCTCTGGCTAAGTACGAGCAGTACTTC; CDR3aa: CSALGALAKYEQYF
d_gene: TRBD2; v_gene: TRBV20-1; j_gene: TRBJ2-1; abundance: many; CDR3nt: TGCAGTGCTAGAGCCGCGGGAGATGAGCAGTTCTTC; CDR3aa: CSARAAGDEQFF
d_gene: TRBD1; v_gene: TRBV12-3/TRBV12-4; j_gene: TRBJ2-2; abundance: many; CDR3nt: TGTGCCAGCAGTTCGTTACAGGGGGGCACCGGGGAGCTGTTTTTT; CDR3aa: CASSSLQGGTGELFF
d_gene: NA; v_gene: TRBV20-1; j_gene: TRBJ2-3; abundance: few; CDR3nt: TGCAGTGCTAGAGATCCAGGAGCGGTCTTGTATTTT; CDR3aa: CSARDPGAVLYF
d_gene: NA; v_gene: TRBV7-3; j_gene: TRBJ1-1; abundance: few; CDR3nt: TGTGCCAGCAGCTTAAAGGGGCCAGGGCATGAGGACACTGAAGCTTTCTTT; CDR3aa: CASSLKGPGHEDTEAFF
d_gene: NA; v_gene: TRBV6-1; j_gene: TRBJ1-2; abundance: few; CDR3nt: TGTGCCAGCATATCGGCGGTAGCTGAGGGCTACGCCTTC; CDR3aa: CASISAVAEGYAF